This T cell receptor beta chain appears in the sequencing data of a study of T cells in Graves' hyperthyroidism and ophthalmopathy. This clonotype appeared many times. It was RNA transcripts that yielded the amplified TCR beta CDR3 regions. The HTBI set primed first-round TCR CDR3 RT-PCR. MiXCR, run by TCRdb on the multiplex PCR reads, gives a single entry per CDR3 protein. The data show about 350,000 distinct CDR3 sequences, 15% to 20% seen once. The CDR3 runs to 13 residues. Germline CDR1 is SGDLS and CDR2 is YYNGEE. V was cut by 0 bases and J by 4 bases, with 7 bases left in between. This chain connects TRBV9 to TRBJ1-2; D gene uncertain. Source material: blood. The source of this sequence is a woman between 18 and 29 years old with Graves' hyperthyroidism. The CDR3 sequence is CASSVVLGYGYTF. DNA of the CDR3: TGTGCCAGCAGCGTAGTATTGGGCTATGGCTACACCTTC.